The 12 T cell receptor beta chains below all came from one sample that was sequenced in a study of PD-L1 blockade in urothelial cancer. As to time point: pretreatment peripheral blood. Data came from immunoSEQ multiplex PCR; TCRdb stores just in-frame clones and leaves some out. Of 50,000 or so clones listed, around four fifths are singletons. The sequencing used PBMCs, collected around atezolizumab (anti-PD-L1) treatment. These receptors originate from a man between 65 and 85 years old with urothelial cancer.

This chain links TRBV10-3 with TRBJ2-6, with a tentative D call TRBD2 (5 bases). V lost 4 bases and J lost 2, with 9 bases in between. The V gene's germline CDR1 is ENHRY and CDR2 SYGVKD. The CDR3 runs to 15 residues. The CDR3 reads CAISGGSAGANVLTF. The CDR3 DNA reads as TGTGCCATCAGTGGGGGTAGCGCTGGGGCCAACGTCCTGACTTTC.

The chain combines TRBV7-3 with TRBJ2-3; tentatively, D is TRBD2 (7 bases). The CDR3 length is 15 residues. Germline V gene sequence: CDR1 SGHTA, CDR2 FQGTGA. V lost 5 bases, J lost 3 bases, and 15 bases lay in between. DNA of the CDR3: TGTGCCAGCAGCCTCTCGGGGGGCCCGACAGATACGCAGTATTTT. This gives the protein CASSLSGGPTDTQYF.

The chain carries TRBV18 and TRBJ2-7, with 8 bases matching TRBD1. Per germline, CDR1 KGHSH and CDR2 LQKENI. The V gene end was trimmed by 5 bases and the J gene end by 0 bases; junction bases not matched to a gene: 3. This CDR3 has 14 residues. The CDR3 nucleotides read TGTGCCAGCTCATTCACAGGGGGCTCCTACGAGCAGTACTTC. As protein: CASSFTGGSYEQYF.

This clone has at least ten counts. The chain is built from TRBV5-8 and TRBJ2-1, with D unclear. Per the germline V gene, CDR1 is SGHTS and CDR2 is YDEGEE. The CDR3 is 14 residues long. V lost 1 base to trimming and J lost 0 bases, with 5 bases between them. The CDR3 loop is CASSLPNSYNEQFF. The CDR3 DNA reads TGTGCCAGCAGCTTGCCCAACTCCTACAATGAGCAGTTCTTC.

V and J are TRBV10-3 and TRBJ2-3; TRBD2 aligns across 7 bases. This CDR3 has 14 residues. The J segment lost 0 bases and the V segment lost 7 bases, leaving 4 bases of the junction unmatched. Germline V lookup: CDR1 ENHRY, CDR2 SYGVKD. In DNA, the CDR3 is TGTGCCATCACCAGCGGGACTAGCACAGATACGCAGTATTTT. Its translation: CAITSGTSTDTQYF.

This clone was seen only a few times. V gene TRBV29-1 combines with J gene TRBJ2-3; the D gene is possibly TRBD1 (5 bases). Deletions cut 3 bases from V and 2 bases from J, with 9 bases between. The germline gives CDR1 SQVTM, CDR2 ANQGSEA. The CDR3 has 13 residues. Here the CDR3 DNA reads TGCAGCGTTGACTCAGGGTTCACAGATACGCAGTATTTT. This encodes CSVDSGFTDTQYF.

J is TRBJ2-3 and V is TRBV5-1, with 12 nucleotides matching TRBD2. Trimming took 4 bases from V and 3 from J; bases not matched to a gene: 6. The germline CDR1 and CDR2 sequences are SGHRS and YFSETQ. This CDR3 has 16 residues. CDR3 bases: TGCGCCAGCAGCAGGCGACTAGCGGGAGTGACAGATACGCAGTATTTT. Its translation: CASSRRLAGVTDTQYF.

The chain is built from TRBV4-1 and TRBJ2-7, with 7 bases lining up with TRBD1. V trimming: 1 base; J trimming: 3 bases; junction bases outside the gene matches: 6. The CDR3 extends over 15 amino acids. Germline V CDR1 and CDR2: MGHRA, YSYEKL. The CDR3 here is CASSQGSGGYYEQYF. Here the CDR3 DNA reads TGCGCCAGCAGCCAAGGCTCAGGGGGTTACTACGAGCAGTACTTC.

The V and J genes are TRBV28 and TRBJ1-1; D is ambiguous. V shed 4 bases and J shed 1 base, with 10 bases lying between them. Germline CDR1 and CDR2: MDHEN and SYDVKM. This CDR3 has 14 amino acids. The CDR3 loop reads CASSYSSPNTEAFF. CDR3 in DNA: TGTGCCAGCAGTTATTCTTCCCCGAACACTGAAGCTTTCTTT.

V gene TRBV15 combines with J gene TRBJ2-1; 8 bases agree with TRBD2. V trimming: 4 bases; J trimming: 4 bases; junction bases outside the gene matches: 6. Germline lookup yields CDR1 LNHNV and CDR2 YYDKDF (reference sequence). This CDR3 is built from 15 residues. CDR3 bases: TGTGCCACCAGCACGAGCGGGAGACAATACAATGAGCAGTTCTTC. Amino acids: CATSTSGRQYNEQFF.

The gene calls are TRBV9 and TRBJ2-5; TRBD2 agrees at 14 bases. The germline gives CDR1 SGDLS, CDR2 YYNGEE. V lost 3 bases, J lost 1 base, and 5 bases stayed unmatched. This CDR3 contains 17 residues. The chain's CDR3 is CASSATSGGARQETQYF. The CDR3 DNA follows: TGTGCCAGCAGCGCGACTAGCGGGGGGGCCCGCCAAGAGACCCAGTACTTC.

The gene calls are TRBV29-1 and TRBJ2-3; D gene unclear. This CDR3 contains 12 residues. Germline CDR1 SQVTM, CDR2 ANQGSEA. V lost 3 bases to trimming and J lost 2 bases, with 6 bases between them. This CDR3 is CSVDESTDTQYF. The CDR3 nucleotides read TGCAGCGTTGACGAGTCCACAGATACGCAGTATTTT.